One TCR beta chain is described in this entry. Its antigen is still unknown. This entry is derived from a study of radiotherapy plus CTLA-4 blockade in lung cancer. As for the study in general: Disease control was achieved by around 33% of patients, and objective responses by less than 20%. Findings and limits, study-wide: In blood, early T cell clone dynamics reportedly predicted response best, together with interferon-beta. Tumor-derived TCR clones expanded in blood after radiotherapy plus ipilimumab.

This CDR3 is 15 amino acids long. Germline-derived CDR1 and CDR2 are LGHNA and YNFKEQ. Trimming removed 1 base from V and 0 bases from J, with 10 bases in between. It was focal radiation plus CTLA-4 blockade with ipilimumab that patients with chemo-refractory metastatic non-small-cell lung cancer received. Using immunoSEQ multiplex PCR, the repertoire was profiled, and TCRdb retains in-frame clones only, with some absent. The top ten hold less than 5% of the sample, which has roughly 66,000 clones, under 85% seen once. This sample comprised peripheral blood, obtained from a patient treated with radiotherapy plus ipilimumab. V is TRBV4-2 and J is TRBJ2-7, with a possible D match to TRBD2 (6 bases). This receptor was obtained from a human donor with non-small cell lung cancer who had a partial response to radiotherapy plus ipilimumab. DNA of the CDR3: TGTGCCAGCAGCCAAGGCGGGGACCTCTCCTACGAGCAGTACTTC. Protein sequence: CASSQGGDLSYEQYF.